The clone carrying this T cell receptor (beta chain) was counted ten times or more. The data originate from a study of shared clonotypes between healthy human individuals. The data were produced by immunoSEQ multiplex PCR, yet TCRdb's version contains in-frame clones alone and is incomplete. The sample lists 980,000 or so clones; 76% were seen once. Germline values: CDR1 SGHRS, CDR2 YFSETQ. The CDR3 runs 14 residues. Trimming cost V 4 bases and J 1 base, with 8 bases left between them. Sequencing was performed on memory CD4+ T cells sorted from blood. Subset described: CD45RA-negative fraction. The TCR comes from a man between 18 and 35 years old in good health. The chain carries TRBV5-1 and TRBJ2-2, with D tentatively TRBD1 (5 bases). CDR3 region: CASSPTGNTGELFF. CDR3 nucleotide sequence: TGCGCCAGCAGCCCTACAGGGAACACCGGGGAGCTGTTTTTT.